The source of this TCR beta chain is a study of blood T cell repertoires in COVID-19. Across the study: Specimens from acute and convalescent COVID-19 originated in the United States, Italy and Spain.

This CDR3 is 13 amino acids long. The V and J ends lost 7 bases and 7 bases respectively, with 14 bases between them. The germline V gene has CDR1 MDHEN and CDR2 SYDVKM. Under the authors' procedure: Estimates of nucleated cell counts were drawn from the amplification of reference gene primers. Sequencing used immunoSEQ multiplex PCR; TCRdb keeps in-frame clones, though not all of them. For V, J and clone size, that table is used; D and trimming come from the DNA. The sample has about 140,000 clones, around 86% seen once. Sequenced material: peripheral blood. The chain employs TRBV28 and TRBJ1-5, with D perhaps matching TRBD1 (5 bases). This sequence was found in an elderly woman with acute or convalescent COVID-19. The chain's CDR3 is CASTPGIRQPQHF. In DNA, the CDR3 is TGTGCCAGCACCCCAGGGATAAGGCAGCCCCAGCATTTT.